These T cell receptor beta chains were read from a single sample in a study of blood T cells in healthy people across ages. One entry per CDR3 protein results from TCRdb running MiXCR on the 5' RACE reads. The table lists 1.6 million or so distinct CDR3 sequences, almost 35% of them singletons. The specimen was blood. Every receptor here comes from a woman between 25 and 40 years old in good health. The CDR3 runs from the conserved cysteine through the conserved F or W. The order of the fields is J gene, clone size, V gene, D gene, CDR3 DNA, CDR3 protein. The D gene is left open where the match is weak. Size is omitted from some rows. Given values are once, few, many or a class for expanded clones.

>TRBJ2-7|NA|TRBV27|TRBD2
TGTGCCAGCAGTTTAGGACTAGCGGGAGAGACCGAGCAGTACTTC
CASSLGLAGETEQYF
>TRBJ2-1|few|TRBV6-5|NA
TGTGCCAGCAGCTATGACAGAGAAAAGCAGTTCTTC
CASSYDREKQFF
>TRBJ2-7|many|TRBV29-1|NA
TGCAGCGTTGAGCTAGCCGGGACAACCAACTACGAGCAGTACTTC
CSVELAGTTNYEQYF
>TRBJ2-3|few|TRBV30|NA
TGTGCCTGGAGGGACGTCGCGAATATAGATACGCAGTATTTT
CAWRDVANIDTQYF
>TRBJ2-1|NA|TRBV6-2/TRBV6-3|TRBD2
TGTGCCAGCAGTTCTCTTCGCGGGAGCGACAATGAGCAGTTCTTC
CASSSLRGSDNEQFF
>TRBJ2-3|NA|TRBV11-2|NA
TGTGCCAGCAGCTTATACTTTGGGGGCACTAGCACAGATACGCAGTATTTT
CASSLYFGGTSTDTQYF
>TRBJ2-1|once|TRBV24-1|NA
TGTGCCACCAGTGATTTGAGGGCGGGGAGCTCCTACAATGAGCAGTTCTTC
CATSDLRAGSSYNEQFF
>TRBJ1-6|few|TRBV27|NA
TGTGCCAGCAGTTTGATGATAGGTTCACCCCTCCACTTT
CASSLMIGSPLHF
>TRBJ1-4|NA|TRBV20-1|NA
TGCAGTGTTAGGGGGGTGGCTAATGAAAAACTGTTTTTT
CSVRGVANEKLFF
>TRBJ2-1|NA|TRBV5-1|TRBD2
TGCGCCACGTCCCTGGGTAGCGGGAGGGGAAATGAGCAGTTCTTC
CATSLGSGRGNEQFF
>TRBJ1-4|NA|TRBV4-1|NA
TGCGCCAGCAGCCAAGAGAGGACGGCCCCTGATGAAAAACTGTTTTTT
CASSQERTAPDEKLFF
>TRBJ1-1|NA|TRBV4-1|NA
TGCGCCAGCAGCCAAGATCCAGCACAGTTGAACACTGAAGCTTTCTTT
CASSQDPAQLNTEAFF
>TRBJ1-2|few|TRBV5-6|NA
TGTGCCAGCAGCCTCGGGAGGGGTACCTATGGCTACACCTTC
CASSLGRGTYGYTF
>TRBJ2-1|few|TRBV6-2/TRBV6-3|TRBD2
TGTGCCAGCAGTTCAGGGTGGCGGGAGGGCCTCAATGAGCAGTTCTTC
CASSSGWREGLNEQFF
>TRBJ2-1|NA|TRBV20-1|NA
TGCAGTGCTAGACCCACAGACAGGAGAGGGCAAAAGTTCTTC
CSARPTDRRGQKFF
>TRBJ2-5|NA|TRBV7-2|NA
TGTGCCAGCAACTTATTGGGCAGGGGGGCGGAGACCCAGTACTTC
CASNLLGRGAETQYF
>TRBJ2-5|NA|TRBV30|TRBD2
TGTGCCTGGTCTTGGAGCGGGGGGGCCGGAGAGACCCAGTACTTC
CAWSWSGGAGETQYF
>TRBJ1-1|once|TRBV30|TRBD1
TGTGCCTGGAAGGGACAGGGGATACGCACTGAAGCTTTCTTT
CAWKGQGIRTEAFF
>TRBJ1-1|few|TRBV29-1|NA
TGCAGCGTTGTAAGGCAGGCGAACACTGAAGCTTTCTTT
CSVVRQANTEAFF
>TRBJ1-1|few|TRBV12-3/TRBV12-4|NA
TGTGCCAGCAGTTTAGATCCGACTAACACTGAAGCTTTCTTT
CASSLDPTNTEAFF
>TRBJ1-2|NA|TRBV7-9|NA
TGTGCCAGCAGGCCGGACCCGTTTTATGACTACACCTTC
CASRPDPFYDYTF
>TRBJ2-5|few|TRBV29-1|NA
TGCAGCGTTGGGGGCTTACGGGGGTCAGAGACCCAGTACTTC
CSVGGLRGSETQYF
>TRBJ2-3|NA|TRBV2|TRBD1
TGTGCCAGCGGGGACAGGGGTAGTAGCACAGATACGCAGTATTTT
CASGDRGSSTDTQYF
>TRBJ2-7|NA|TRBV5-5|TRBD2
TGTGCCAGCAGCTTCCGGGGTAGCGGGGCGTCCTACGAGCAGTACTTC
CASSFRGSGASYEQYF
>TRBJ2-5|NA|TRBV7-2|NA
TGTGCCAGCGGAAGGCGGCGGGACTCGGCTCAAGAGACCCAGTACTTC
CASGRRRDSAQETQYF
>TRBJ1-5|NA|TRBV7-8|NA
TGTGCCAGCAGCTTAGGTTCACCCAGGAGGGCTCAGCCCCAGCATTTT
CASSLGSPRRAQPQHF
>TRBJ1-1|NA|TRBV15|NA
TGTGCCACCAGTAGAGAGATGACCACTGAAGCTTGCTTT
CATSREMTTEACF
>TRBJ2-3|NA|TRBV28|TRBD2
TGTGCCAGCAGTTTATATGCTAGCGGGATAACGCGAGATACGCAGTATTTT
CASSLYASGITRDTQYF
>TRBJ1-3|NA|TRBV4-2|NA
TGTGCCAGCAGCCAAGTTAGCCAACACCCGGTTGGGAAGTCTGGAAACACCATATATTTT
CASSQVSQHPVGKSGNTIYF
>TRBJ1-2|NA|TRBV9|TRBD1
TGTGCCAGCAGCGCTGTGACAGGGTTCGGCTACACCTTC
CASSAVTGFGYTF
>TRBJ2-7|NA|TRBV10-3|NA
TGTGCCATCAGCCGGGACGGCAGGTTCGAGCAGTACTTC
CAISRDGRFEQYF